What follows are 22 T cell receptor beta chains derived from one specimen sequenced in a study of metastatic and nonmetastatic thyroid tumors. From the PCR reads, TCRdb re-called clones with MiXCR. The sample includes 49,000 or so clones, about 25% seen only once; the top ten take roughly 3.2%. All patients were untreated before thyroid surgery. Sequencing was carried out using blood. These receptors all stem from a male donor with papillary thyroid cancer or a benign thyroid nodule (not recorded which). Some clones in this sample may be carry-over from other donors' samples.

This clone was detected ten times or more. The CDR3 sequence is CSAIDGSSYNSPLHF. In nucleotides, the CDR3 is TGCAGTGCCATCGACGGGAGCTCCTATAATTCACCCCTCCACTTT. The chain joins TRBV20-1 to TRBJ1-6; D call uncertain. The CDR3 contains 15 residues. Looked up from germline, CDR1 is DFQATT and CDR2 is SNEGSKA (reference sequence). V lost 6 bases, J lost 0 bases, and 12 bases lay in between.

Many counts were recorded for this clone. The gene calls are TRBV20-1 and TRBJ1-6; 7 bases align to TRBD1. The CDR3 is 14 amino acids. Germline V lookup: CDR1 DFQATT, CDR2 SNEGSKA (reference sequence). V trimming: 6 bases; J trimming: 7 bases; junction bases outside the gene matches: 9. CDR3 nucleotide sequence: TGCAGTGCAACCGGGACAGCCATCAATTCACCCCTCCACTTT. Its translation is CSATGTAINSPLHF.

At least ten counts were recorded for this clone. This chain connects TRBV7-9 to TRBJ2-5; 8 nucleotides align to TRBD2. This CDR3 contains 17 residues. The V and J ends lost 5 bases and 4 bases, in that order; junction bases with no gene match: 15. Germline lookup yields CDR1 SEHNR and CDR2 FQNEAQ (reference sequence). CDR3 residues: CASSRKTGTSEGETQYF. The CDR3 nucleotides are TGTGCCAGCAGCCGAAAAACCGGGACTAGTGAGGGAGAGACCCAGTACTTC.

This clone is medium-sized within its sample. The rearrangement links TRBV6-1 to TRBJ2-7; 11 bases match TRBD2. The V gene's germline CDR1 is MNHNS and CDR2 SASEGT. Unmatched junction bases numbered 3, after V lost 6 bases and J lost 2 bases. The CDR3 extends over 14 amino acids. CDR3 in DNA: TGTGCCAGCAGCTTGGGACTAGCGGCCTACGAGCAGTACTTC. Translating gives CASSLGLAAYEQYF.

Within the sample, this clone is medium-sized. The chain combines TRBV6-1 with TRBJ1-1; 8 positions agree with TRBD1. The CDR3 is made up of 13 amino acids. V lost 5 bases and J lost 4; bases outside the gene matches: 3. Germline V lookup: CDR1 MNHNS, CDR2 SASEGT. The CDR3, as DNA: TGTGCCAGCAGTTGGGACAGGAGCACTGAAGCTTTCTTT. Protein sequence: CASSWDRSTEAFF.

The chain combines TRBV7-2 with TRBJ1-2, with TRBD1 identical over 7 bases. Germline V CDR1 and CDR2: SGHTA, FQGNSA. The trim removed 5 bases at V and 8 bases at J, leaving 11 bases unmatched. The CDR3 length is 14 residues. CDR3 nucleotides: TGTGCCAGCAGCCCCGACGACAGGGTAATCGGCTACACCTTC. Its protein product is CASSPDDRVIGYTF.

This clone was detected ten times or more. This sequence joins TRBV5-1 and TRBJ1-1; D ambiguous. The V and J ends lost 2 bases and 8 bases respectively, with 13 bases between them. CDR3 length: 13 amino acids. CDR1 SGHRS and CDR2 YFSETQ come from the germline V gene. CDR3: CASSFGSPPEAFF. Written as DNA, the CDR3 is TGCGCCAGCAGCTTCGGCTCCCCCCCCGAAGCTTTCTTT.

This clone was counted at least ten times. The rearrangement links TRBV20-1 to TRBJ2-5; TRBD2 matches 11 bases. This CDR3 contains 15 residues. V trimming: 3 bases; J trimming: 1 base; junction bases outside the gene matches: 4. From germline, CDR1 is DFQATT and CDR2 SNEGSKA (reference sequence). CDR3 residues: CSARGTSGFQETQYF. CDR3 DNA sequence: TGCAGTGCTAGGGGGACTAGCGGATTCCAAGAGACCCAGTACTTC.

The genes are TRBV20-1 and TRBJ2-3; D is uncertain. This CDR3 is built from 13 residues. Germline V lookup: CDR1 DFQATT, CDR2 SNEGSKA (reference sequence). V lost 7 bases and J 6 bases, leaving 17 bases between the germline ends. The CDR3 bases are TGCAGTGTTGACCTTAGTGGGCCGGATACGCAGTATTTT. It encodes CSVDLSGPDTQYF.

The DNA of the CDR3 is TGTGCCTGGAGTTTCAGGGGAACATTACTAAATAATTCACCCCTCCACTTT. This encodes CAWSFRGTLLNNSPLHF. The rearrangement uses TRBV30 and TRBJ1-6; TRBD1 might be the D (6 bases). The CDR3 sequence is 17 residues long. The germline gives CDR1 GTSNPN, CDR2 SVGIG (reference sequence). Trimming removed 2 bases at V and 5 bases at J, with 19 bases between.

In this sample, this clone turned up many times. The rearrangement links TRBV10-3 to TRBJ2-1; D may be TRBD1 (5 bases). The V gene lost 6 bases and the J gene lost 0 bases, with 15 bases spanning the gap. The germline V gene encodes CDR1 ENHRY and CDR2 SYGVKD. The CDR3 spans 16 residues. Written as DNA, the CDR3 is TGTGCCATCAGAGAGACAGAACTAAGCTCCTACAATGAGCAGTTCTTC. Protein product: CAIRETELSSYNEQFF.

This clone was found a few times. A much larger clone differs by one base, so this may be a read error. This rearrangement joins TRBV20-1 to TRBJ2-1; no firm D call. The V gene lost 5 bases and the J gene lost 0 bases, with 14 bases spanning the gap. The CDR3 sequence is 15 residues long. In germline, CDR1 is DFQATT, CDR2 SNEGSKA (reference sequence). DNA of the CDR3: TGCAGTGCTGGAGTTGGCGCGAGCTCCTACAATGAGCAGTTCTTC. Amino acid sequence: CSAGVGASSYNEQFF.

V gene TRBV3-1 combines with J gene TRBJ1-2; D is unresolved. V was trimmed by 1 base and J by 8 bases, leaving 11 bases between them. Germline V gives CDR1 LGHDT, CDR2 YNNKEL (reference sequence). The CDR3 runs 13 residues. The CDR3 loop is CASSQGGQIGYTF. DNA of the CDR3: TGTGCCAGCAGCCAAGGCGGCCAGATCGGCTACACCTTC.

This clone was detected many times. The rearrangement links TRBV5-6 to TRBJ2-5; TRBD2 matches at 9 bases. The CDR3 runs 16 residues. Germline assignment: CDR1 SGHDT and CDR2 YYEEEE. The J segment lost 4 bases and the V segment lost 0 bases, leaving 7 bases of the junction unmatched. The CDR3 loop reads CASSLDGLAGRETQYF. DNA of the CDR3: TGTGCCAGCAGCTTGGATGGTCTAGCGGGAAGAGAGACCCAGTACTTC.

This clone was detected ten times or more. The chain employs TRBV5-1 and TRBJ1-3; 9 nucleotides line up with TRBD1. This CDR3 has 15 residues. CDR1 and CDR2 (germline): SGHRS, YFSETQ. V gave up 0 bases and J gave up 2 bases; unmatched junction bases: 0. The CDR3 region is CASSLGQGAGNTIYF. The CDR3 DNA reads TGCGCCAGCAGCTTGGGACAGGGGGCTGGAAACACCATATATTTT.

The V gene is TRBV24-1, the J gene TRBJ2-1; D is perhaps TRBD2 (7 bases). Germline values: CDR1 KGHDR, CDR2 SFDVKD. V lost 4 bases to trimming and J lost 1 base, with 13 bases between them. CDR3 length: 16 residues. The CDR3 loop reads CATSELRGASYNEQFF. The CDR3 nucleotides read TGTGCCACCAGTGAGTTACGGGGGGCGTCCTACAATGAGCAGTTCTTC.

This chain links TRBV20-1 with TRBJ1-1; possible D gene TRBD1, 6 bases. Germline CDR1 is DFQATT and CDR2 is SNEGSKA (reference sequence). V lost 6 bases and J 3 bases, leaving 14 bases between the germline ends. This CDR3 region has 13 residues. The CDR3 region has the DNA TGCAGTGCGGGCAGGGGTGAGGACACTGAAGCTTTCTTT. Translated: CSAGRGEDTEAFF.

Many counts were recorded for this clone. The chain combines TRBV28 with TRBJ2-7; TRBD1 matches at 9 bases. V shed 7 bases, J shed 5 bases, and the junction held 9 bases outside the gene matches. This CDR3 contains 14 residues. Germline V gene sequence: CDR1 MDHEN, CDR2 SYDVKM. The CDR3 is CASTEQGALNEQYF. For the CDR3, the DNA is TGTGCCAGCACCGAACAGGGGGCGCTCAACGAGCAGTACTTC.

This clone is medium-sized within its sample. This same CDR3 is encoded by further DNA sequences in the sample. This sequence joins TRBV27 and TRBJ2-7, with TRBD2 matching 11 bases. The CDR3 contains 16 residues. J lost 4 bases, V lost 1 base, and 6 bases had no gene match. Germline V gene lookup returns CDR1 MNHEY and CDR2 SMNVEV (reference sequence). The CDR3 DNA is TGTGCCAGCAGTTTATTCTCGGGACTAGCGGAGTACGAGCAGTACTTC. As protein: CASSLFSGLAEYEQYF.

This chain links TRBV11-3 with TRBJ2-1; 7 nucleotides match TRBD2. Germline lookup yields CDR1 SGHNT and CDR2 YENEEA. V dropped 5 bases and J dropped 6; count of bases not matched to a gene: 7. The CDR3 is made up of 14 amino acids. CDR3 DNA: TGTGCCAGCAGCCGCGGTCTAGCGGCCAATGAGCAGTTCTTC. This codes for CASSRGLAANEQFF.

This clone appeared a few times. The chain carries TRBV24-1 and TRBJ2-3, with 7 bases that match TRBD2. This CDR3 has 14 residues. Germline CDR1 reads KGHDR; CDR2 reads SFDVKD. With V trimmed by 7 bases and J by 4 bases, 7 bases remained unmatched. The CDR3 region is CATSSRESSDTQYF. In DNA, the CDR3 is TGTGCCACCAGCTCGCGGGAGAGTTCAGATACGCAGTATTTT.

In its sample, this clone was seen many times. J is TRBJ2-3 and V is TRBV29-1; TRBD2 matches 7 bases. The CDR3 is 13 residues long. V was clipped by 4 bases and J by 6 bases; unmatched bases: 7. Germline V gene data show CDR1 as SQVTM and CDR2 as ANQGSEA. Here the CDR3 reads CSVGSSGRDTQYF. The CDR3 coding sequence is TGCAGCGTTGGGTCTAGCGGCCGGGATACGCAGTATTTT.